Shown below are 9 T cell receptor beta chains from a single sample sequenced in a study of T cells after yellow fever vaccination. TCRdb analysed the 5' RACE reads with MiXCR anew, one entry per CDR3 protein. The table has roughly 60,000 distinct CDR3 sequences, around 6.5% seen once; the top ten hold 40%. The specimen was CD8+ T cells sorted from PBMCs, collected on the day of the first yellow fever vaccination. These TCRs come from a man between 18 and 29 years old who received the YFV17D yellow fever vaccine.

This clonotype was found many times. The rearrangement uses TRBV4-3 and TRBJ1-1; 7 nucleotides match TRBD1. The germline V gene has CDR1 LGHNA and CDR2 YSLEER. Trimming took 3 bases from V and 2 from J; bases not matched to a gene: 6. The CDR3 is 15 residues long. CDR3 nucleotide sequence: TGCGCCAGCAGCCAGCCCGGGACAGCCAACACTGAAGCTTTCTTT. Protein: CASSQPGTANTEAFF.

About this clonotype: Being one base from a much bigger clone, this may be a read error. The V call is TRBV4-1, the J call TRBJ2-1; D gene uncertain. V shed 3 bases and J shed 11 bases, with 14 bases lying between them. CDR3 length: 13 residues. CDR1 MGHRA and CDR2 YSYEKL come from the germline V gene. In nucleotides, the CDR3 is TGCGCCAGCAGCCAGGTGGTGGGCGGTAAGCAGTTCTTC. It is translated as CASSQVVGGKQFF.

At least ten counts were recorded for this clonotype. This rearrangement joins TRBV21-1 to TRBJ2-1. TRBV21-1 is classified as a pseudogene. The CDR3 loop spans 11 amino acids. CDR3 DNA: TGTGCCAGCAGCAAAGACCATCCGCAGTTCTTC. The encoded protein is CASSKDHPQFF.

This clonotype was counted between two and nine times. The rearrangement links TRBV7-9 to TRBJ1-2, with 7 bases lining up with TRBD1. Germline trimming cut 5 bases from V and 3 bases from J; bases unmatched to any gene: 6. Germline CDR1 is SEHNR and CDR2 is FQNEAQ (reference sequence). This CDR3 has 14 amino acids. CDR3 amino acids: CASSVQGIDYGYTF. In nucleotides, the CDR3 is TGTGCCAGCAGCGTACAGGGGATAGACTATGGCTACACCTTC.

This clonotype showed up many times. This chain joins TRBV5-1 and TRBJ2-3, with TRBD2 matching over 8 bases. The CDR3 consists of 18 residues. Germline values: CDR1 SGHRS, CDR2 YFSETQ. V shed 0 bases, J shed 2 bases, and the junction held 11 bases outside the gene matches. CDR3 sequence: CASSLVGVFGGDTDTQYF. The CDR3 DNA reads as TGCGCCAGCAGCTTGGTCGGGGTCTTCGGGGGGGACACAGATACGCAGTATTTT.

This clonotype has a count of ten or more. This chain connects TRBV15 to TRBJ2-5; the match to TRBD2 covers 8 bases. From germline, CDR1 is LNHNV and CDR2 YYDKDF (reference sequence). V dropped 0 bases and J dropped 7; count of bases not matched to a gene: 13. The CDR3 contains 17 residues. This CDR3 is CATSRDRSGGPGGTQYF. The CDR3 DNA sequence: TGTGCCACCAGCAGAGATCGCAGCGGGGGCCCTGGGGGGACCCAGTACTTC.

This clonotype occurred a few times. This CDR3 reads CASSRDREEVGYGYTF. For the CDR3, the DNA is TGTGCCAGCAGCCGTGACAGGGAGGAAGTTGGCTATGGCTACACCTTC. This sequence joins TRBV7-2 and TRBJ1-2; 7 bases are shared with TRBD1. The V gene end was trimmed by 5 bases and the J gene end by 4 bases; junction bases not matched to a gene: 13. There are 16 residues in the CDR3. Germline CDR1 and CDR2: SGHTA and FQGNSA. The whole variable domain, remainder taken from reference TRBV7-2 and TRBJ1-2, is GAGVSQSPSNKVTEKGKDVELRCDPISGHTALYWYRQSLGQGLEFLIYFQGNSAPDKSGLPSDRFSAERTGGSVSTLTIQRTQQEDSAVYLCASSRDREEVGYGYTFGSGTRLTVV.

This clonotype came up many times. The chain's CDR3 is CASSPSGRGADTQYF. The CDR3 DNA is TGTGCCAGTAGTCCAAGCGGGCGGGGCGCAGATACGCAGTATTTT. The rearrangement joins TRBV19 to TRBJ2-3, with TRBD2 as a possible D gene (6 bases). The V end was cut by 5 bases, the J end by 4 bases, with 16 bases between. CDR3 length: 15 amino acids. CDR1 and CDR2 (germline): LNHDA, SQIVND (reference sequence). The full variable domain, rest sourced from reference TRBV19 and TRBJ2-3, is DGGITQSPKYLFRKEGQNVTLSCEQNLNHDAMYWYRQDPGQGLRLIYYSQIVNDFQKGDIAEGYSVSREKKESFPLTVTSAQKNPTAFYLCASSPSGRGADTQYFGPGTRLTVL.

This clonotype was seen a handful of times. The chain joins TRBV4-3 to TRBJ2-1; D is undetermined. Germline CDR1 and CDR2: LGHNA and YSLEER. CDR3 length: 13 amino acids. V was clipped by 0 bases and J by 8 bases, with 8 bases between them. CDR3 sequence: CASSQDLDDEQFF. Written as DNA, the CDR3 is TGCGCCAGCAGCCAAGATCTGGACGATGAGCAGTTCTTC.